This TCR beta chain was documented in a study of STAT5B mutations in CD4+ large granular lymphocyte leukemia. Study-wide results and caveats: Top patient clones used TRBV06 genes more often: 8/27 versus 2/35 in controls.

The CDR3 has 14 residues. Germline V gene data show CDR1 as LNHDA and CDR2 as SQIVND (reference sequence). V lost 5 bases to trimming and J lost 6 bases, with 15 bases between them. Healthy controls were blood donor buffy coats. Per the authors' pipeline: Lowest detectable productive clonotype frequency was 2.59 x 10-5. Here immunoSEQ multiplex PCR was the method, and the copy in TCRdb shows in-frame clones only, minus some. V and J calls and clone size are those listed in that table; D and trimming were worked out from the DNA. This sample has almost 30,000 clones, with 65% to 80% found just once. This clone showed up just a few times. Its matching antigen is unknown.

This clonotype was sampled from a human donor in good health. The J gene is TRBJ2-3, the V gene TRBV19; either TRBD1 or TRBD2 may supply D (6 bases each). Sequences were obtained from CD4+ T cells from blood buffy coats. This CDR3 is CASSPTGALDTQYF. The CDR3 region has the DNA TGTGCCAGTAGTCCGACGGGGGCCTTGGATACGCAGTATTTT.